The sample holds a few counts of the clone carrying this T cell receptor beta chain. Treatment described: oral pan-JAK inhibitor, 5-10 mg twice daily. Germline lookup yields CDR1 SQVTM and CDR2 ANQGSEA. The CDR3 consists of 14 residues. Trimming stripped 2 bases from V and 0 bases from J, with 7 bases between. This specimen comes from a study of CD8+ T cells in alopecia areata. Extraction of RNA preceded its reverse transcription into cDNA, which served as the sequencing template. Produced via immunoSEQ multiplex PCR; TCRdb's table is partial and in-frame only. The sample records fewer than 250,000 clones, less than 45% being singletons.

Sequencing used CD4+ T cells sorted from blood, obtained between weeks 30 and 35, from a patient treated with tofacitinib. The chain couples TRBV29-1 to TRBJ1-4, with a possible D match to TRBD1 (5 bases). This sequence was found in a human donor with alopecia areata. CDR3 sequence reads: CSVEQGATNEKLFF. The CDR3 DNA is TGCAGCGTTGAACAGGGTGCAACTAATGAAAAACTGTTTTTT.